This TCR beta chain was sequenced during a study of cytomegalovirus exposure and HLA in healthy donors. As for the donors, each was a healthy bone marrow donor. A remark on this clone: The target antigen is unknown. Within the sample, other DNA sequences also encode this same CDR3.

The primer mix had 60 Vbeta and 13 Jbeta primers. The data were produced by immunoSEQ multiplex PCR, yet TCRdb's version contains in-frame clones alone and is incomplete. The table records roughly 120,000 clones, about 73% of them present only once. The V end lost 6 bases, the J end lost 1 base, and 9 bases lay between the germline ends. Germline CDR1 reads MDHEN; CDR2 reads SYDVKM. The CDR3 runs 13 residues. General study findings and limits: Despite most TCR sequences being rare, some public TCRs occurred in many donors. Because they were indistinguishable, some V segments, including TRBV6-2 and TRBV6-3, were excluded. Researchers counted around 180 TCR beta chains as cytomegalovirus-associated.

This clonotype was obtained from a woman aged 25 to 39 in good health and CMV-seronegative. The sample comprised PBMCs. The V gene is TRBV28, the J gene TRBJ1-1; D remains unclear. The CDR3 coding sequence is TGTGCCAGCAGCCTAGACTGGAACACTGAAGCTTTCTTT. Residues: CASSLDWNTEAFF.